One and the same sample provided the 31 T cell receptor beta chains below, sequenced in a study of T-cell reconstitution after alpha-beta-depleted transplantation in children. Unique molecular identifiers tagged the TCRbeta library. TCRdb analysed the PCR reads with MiXCR anew, one entry per CDR3 protein. The profile shows roughly 220,000 distinct CDR3 sequences, approximately 8.4% of them singletons. The sample consisted of PBMCs, mostly from graft donor cells, taken 360 days after TCRalphabeta/CD19-depleted stem cell transplant. Receptors originate from a male patient aged 2-15 years who had a stem cell transplant for acute myeloid leukemia, so the T cells may come from the graft donor.

This clonotype occurred a few times. The chain combines TRBV7-8 with TRBJ2-6, with 8 bases fitting TRBD2. The ends lost 5 bases at V and 1 base at J; junction bases unmatched: 7. The CDR3 sequence is 17 residues long. Germline V lookup: CDR1 SGHVS, CDR2 FQNEAQ. CDR3 nucleotides: TGTGCCAGCAGCCCCGGGACTAGGAATTCTGGGGCCAACGTCCTGACTTTC. Amino acids: CASSPGTRNSGANVLTF. The variable domain in full, with the rest retrieved from reference TRBV7-8 and TRBJ2-6, is GAGVSQSPRYKVAKRGQDVALRCDPISGHVSLFWYQQALGQGPEFLTYFQNEAQLDKSGLPSDRFFAERPEGSVSTLKIQRTQQEDSAVYLCASSPGTRNSGANVLTFGAGSRLTVL.

The table lists this clonotype with many counts. This chain connects TRBV5-1 to TRBJ2-7; D perhaps matches TRBD1 (5 bases). Trimming shortened V by 4 bases and J by 4 bases, and 12 bases separated the two germline ends. CDR1 is SGHRS, CDR2 YFSETQ, per germline. This CDR3 has 13 amino acids. The CDR3 DNA reads TGCGCCAGCAGCCGGACCGACAGTTACGAGCAGTACTTC. This sequence encodes CASSRTDSYEQYF.

This chain links TRBV12-3 or TRBV12-4 with TRBJ1-4; no clear D gene. V lost 7 bases, J lost 7 bases, and 13 bases lay in between. This CDR3 is built from 13 residues. The CDR3 sequence: CASTKRVGEKLFF. The CDR3 region has the DNA TGTGCCAGCACCAAACGGGTTGGTGAAAAACTGTTTTTT.

This clonotype was counted many times. The DNA of the CDR3 is TGCAGCGTTGAACCCAGGGAAGGCCAAGAGACCCAGTACTTC. It is translated as CSVEPREGQETQYF. The chain uses TRBV29-1 and TRBJ2-5; D might be TRBD1 (5 bases). The germline V gene has CDR1 SQVTM and CDR2 ANQGSEA. The CDR3 loop spans 14 amino acids. V was pared by 2 bases and J by 1 base, with 11 bases between.

In this sample, this clonotype turned up many times. J is TRBJ2-2 and V is TRBV20-1, with 7 positions matching TRBD1. From germline, CDR1 is DFQATT and CDR2 SNEGSKA (reference sequence). CDR3 length equals 15 residues. The V segment lost 2 bases and the J segment 2 bases; nucleotides outside the gene matches: 5. The CDR3 DNA follows: TGCAGTGCTAGACGACAGGGATTCAACACCGGGGAGCTGTTTTTT. Protein sequence: CSARRQGFNTGELFF.

This clonotype occurred many times. The chain is built from TRBV7-9 and TRBJ2-5; TRBD2 agrees at 8 bases. With 1 base clipped from V and 1 base from J, the junction kept 5 bases outside the gene matches. The CDR3 extends over 16 amino acids. Germline loops: CDR1 SEHNR, CDR2 FQNEAQ (reference sequence). The DNA for the CDR3 is TGTGCCAGCAGCTTAGAAGGCGGGAGGTTCCAAGAGACCCAGTACTTC. This translates into CASSLEGGRFQETQYF.

The chain couples TRBV11-2 to TRBJ1-2; tentative D call: TRBD1 (5 bases). CDR3 length equals 15 residues. The germline V gene has CDR1 SGHAT and CDR2 FQNNGV. Trimming took 6 bases from V and 7 from J, leaving 21 bases between them. CDR3 sequence reads: CASSRTPAGHRGYTF. As DNA, the CDR3 is TGTGCCAGCAGTCGCACTCCGGCAGGGCATCGTGGCTACACCTTC. The variable domain in full, with the rest retrieved from reference TRBV11-2 and TRBJ1-2, is EAGVAQSPRYKIIEKRQSVAFWCNPISGHATLYWYQQILGQGPKLLIQFQNNGVVDDSQLPKDRFSAERLKGVDSTLKIQPAKLEDSAVYLCASSRTPAGHRGYTFGSGTRLTVV.

This clonotype came up a few times. The V and J genes are TRBV18 and TRBJ2-3; D is unresolved. Per the germline V gene, CDR1 is KGHSH and CDR2 is LQKENI. Trimming cost V 3 bases and J 0 bases, with 7 bases left between them. The CDR3 extends over 14 amino acids. The CDR3 region has the DNA TGTGCCAGCTCACCTGGATCTAGCACAGATACGCAGTATTTT. The encoded protein is CASSPGSSTDTQYF.

This clonotype appeared a few times. The chain joins TRBV5-1 to TRBJ2-4; maybe TRBD2 (5 bases). The V end was cut by 7 bases, the J end by 0 bases, with 14 bases between. CDR1 SGHRS and CDR2 YFSETQ come from the germline V gene. The CDR3 spans 15 residues. CDR3 region: CASAPGGLAKNIQYF. CDR3 nucleotides: TGCGCCAGCGCGCCCGGAGGCCTAGCCAAAAACATTCAGTACTTC.

A word on this clonotype: This may stem from a read error, because a much larger clone lies one nucleotide away. The chain has TRBV6-2 or TRBV6-3 and TRBJ2-1; 15 positions agree with TRBD2. The junction had 7 bases not matched to a gene; V was cut back by 5 bases and J by 8 bases. Per germline, CDR1 MNHEY and CDR2 SVGEGT. The CDR3 is 16 residues long. CDR3 in DNA: TGTGCCAGCAGTCACTGGACTAGCGGGAGGGCCCATGAGCAGTTCTTC. Amino acids: CASSHWTSGRAHEQFF.

The gene calls are TRBV20-1 and TRBJ2-2; D possibly corresponds to TRBD1 (6 bases). V lost 0 bases and J 7 bases, leaving 9 bases between the germline ends. This CDR3 has 13 amino acids. Germline V lookup: CDR1 DFQATT, CDR2 SNEGSKA (reference sequence). The CDR3 is CSARDQGIGELFF. The CDR3 nucleotides are TGCAGTGCTAGAGATCAGGGGATCGGGGAGCTGTTTTTT.

This clonotype was found many times. This rearrangement joins TRBV29-1 to TRBJ2-7, with D tentatively TRBD2 (5 bases). Looked up from germline, CDR1 is SQVTM and CDR2 is ANQGSEA. The CDR3 length is 13 residues. Between the trimmed V and J ends, which lost 3 bases and 2 bases, there was a span of 11 bases. The CDR3 loop reads CSVDIDGTYEQYF. The CDR3 DNA is TGCAGCGTTGATATAGACGGGACCTACGAGCAGTACTTC.

This clonotype was picked up a small number of times. The chain employs TRBV12-3 or TRBV12-4 and TRBJ2-7, with D possibly being TRBD2 (6 bases). V was pared by 6 bases and J by 4 bases, with 16 bases between. CDR3 length: 14 amino acids. This chain's CDR3 is CASRSGWGRYEQYF. CDR3 coding DNA: TGTGCCAGCAGAAGTGGTTGGGGGAGGTACGAGCAGTACTTC.

Ten or more counts support this clonotype. This rearrangement joins TRBV4-1 to TRBJ2-1, with 8 bases aligning to TRBD2. Germline CDR1 reads MGHRA; CDR2 reads YSYEKL. V lost 6 bases to trimming and J lost 6 bases; unmatched junction nucleotides: 7. The CDR3 spans 14 residues. CDR3 sequence reads: CASREKGTSNEQFF. CDR3 DNA sequence: TGCGCCAGCAGGGAAAAGGGGACTAGCAATGAGCAGTTCTTC.

This clonotype was seen only a few times. This rearrangement joins TRBV29-1 to TRBJ2-3; D is possibly TRBD1 (6 bases). The ends were cut back, 2 bases at V and 6 bases at J, with 15 bases in the middle. Germline V CDR1 and CDR2: SQVTM, ANQGSEA. This CDR3 is built from 14 residues. DNA of the CDR3: TGCAGCGTTGAACGAAGTGGGGGCGAGGATACGCAGTATTTT. Protein sequence: CSVERSGGEDTQYF.

This sequence joins TRBV29-1 and TRBJ1-2; D may be TRBD1 (6 bases). Trimming removed 7 bases at V and 2 bases at J, with 11 bases between. CDR1 SQVTM and CDR2 ANQGSEA come from the germline V gene. This CDR3 has 12 amino acids. CDR3 bases: TGCAGCGGCGGGGGGCCCAACTATGGCTACACCTTC. Protein sequence: CSGGGPNYGYTF.

The chain combines TRBV4-2 with TRBJ1-1, with D possibly being TRBD1 (5 bases). Germline V gives CDR1 LGHNA, CDR2 YNFKEQ. This CDR3 is built from 12 residues. The V gene lost 7 bases and the J gene lost 4 bases, with 10 bases spanning the gap. The CDR3: CASMGPSTEAFF. DNA of the CDR3: TGTGCCAGCATGGGACCCAGCACTGAAGCTTTCTTT.

The chain employs TRBV5-1 and TRBJ1-2; D gene unclear. Trimming shortened V by 2 bases and J by 7 bases, and 12 bases separated the two germline ends. This CDR3 region has 13 residues. Per germline, CDR1 SGHRS and CDR2 YFSETQ. The CDR3 region has the DNA TGCGCCAGCAGCTTCGCTCAGAATGGTGGCTACACCTTC. This gives the protein CASSFAQNGGYTF.

This clonotype was observed many times. J is TRBJ2-3 and V is TRBV7-2, with D possibly being TRBD1 or TRBD2 (5 bases each). CDR3 length equals 13 residues. CDR1 and CDR2 from the germline V gene are SGHTA and FQGNSA. With 2 bases removed from V and 6 bases from J, the gap between germline ends came to 9 bases. CDR3 DNA sequence: TGTGCCAGCAGCTTATCCGGGGCCGATACGCAGTATTTT. Protein sequence: CASSLSGADTQYF.

This clonotype was picked up many times. V gene TRBV18 combines with J gene TRBJ2-2; the D gene could be TRBD1 or TRBD2 (5 bases each). The CDR3 is made up of 15 amino acids. Germline CDR1 KGHSH, CDR2 LQKENI. V dropped 2 bases and J dropped 2 bases, with 9 bases sitting between them. This chain's CDR3 is CASSPMGTNTGELFF. The CDR3 DNA is TGTGCCAGCTCACCAATGGGGACCAACACCGGGGAGCTGTTTTTT. Looking up the rest from reference TRBV18 and TRBJ2-2 gives the full variable domain: NAGVMQNPRHLVRRRGQEARLRCSPMKGHSHVYWYRQLPEEGLKFMVYLQKENIIDESGMPKERFSAEFPKEGPSILRIQQVVRGDSAAYFCASSPMGTNTGELFFGEGSRLTVL.

This clonotype was seen only a few times. The rearrangement joins TRBV20-1 to TRBJ2-3; D is perhaps TRBD1 (6 bases). The ends were cut back, 8 bases at V and 4 bases at J, with 13 bases in the middle. CDR1 DFQATT and CDR2 SNEGSKA come from the germline V gene (reference sequence). The CDR3 covers 12 residues. The CDR3 loop is CSTTRTADTQYF. DNA of the CDR3: TGCAGTACCACCCGGACAGCAGATACGCAGTATTTT.

Only a few counts were recorded for this clonotype. The V gene is TRBV5-1, the J gene TRBJ2-1, with D maybe TRBD2 (5 bases). Germline V CDR1 and CDR2: SGHRS, YFSETQ. The V end lost 0 bases, the J end lost 9 bases, and 22 bases lay between the germline ends. The CDR3 sequence is 17 residues long. CDR3 protein: CASSLVSTRILPPEQFF. DNA for the CDR3: TGCGCCAGCAGCTTGGTTTCTACTAGGATCTTGCCTCCTGAGCAGTTCTTC.

This clonotype was recorded at least ten times. J is TRBJ2-7 and V is TRBV12-3 or TRBV12-4; 10 bases are shared with TRBD1. CDR3 size: 14 residues. The V and J ends lost 6 bases and 4 bases, in that order; junction bases with no gene match: 6. DNA for the CDR3: TGTGCCAGCAGCCTGGACAGGGGGAAATACGAGCAGTACGTC. This gives the protein CASSLDRGKYEQYV.

There are many counts of this clonotype. This CDR3 is CASSLWGLGELFF. CDR3 sequence (DNA): TGTGCCAGCAGCTTGTGGGGTTTAGGGGAGCTGTTTTTT. The chain recombines TRBV7-8 with TRBJ2-2; D call uncertain. The ends were cut back, 3 bases at V and 8 bases at J, with 10 bases in the middle. This CDR3 contains 13 residues. The germline gives CDR1 SGHVS, CDR2 FQNEAQ.

Many counts were recorded for this clonotype. The chain has TRBV5-1 and TRBJ2-7, with a possible D match to TRBD1 (6 bases). Trimming left V 4 bases short and J 2 bases short, with 13 bases between. The germline V gene has CDR1 SGHRS and CDR2 YFSETQ. This CDR3 has 14 residues. CDR3 loop: CASSEQGAPYEQYV. CDR3 DNA: TGCGCCAGCAGCGAACAGGGAGCCCCCTACGAGCAGTACGTC.

The sample holds many counts of this clonotype. The J gene is TRBJ2-4, the V gene TRBV20-1; either TRBD1 or TRBD2 may supply D (5 bases each). Germline values: CDR1 DFQATT, CDR2 SNEGSKA (reference sequence). The CDR3 covers 15 residues. Trimming removed 5 bases at V and 4 bases at J, with 18 bases between. CDR3 amino acids: CSAEHSGSLKNIQYF. The DNA of the CDR3 is TGCAGTGCTGAACATTCAGGGAGCCTTAAAAACATTCAGTACTTC.

There are many counts of this clonotype. As DNA, the CDR3 is TGTGCCAGCAGTTTATCCCGGACAAGCGGAAACACCATATATTTT. As protein: CASSLSRTSGNTIYF. The genes are TRBV12-3 or TRBV12-4 and TRBJ1-3; weak D call: TRBD1 (5 bases). Trimming shortened V by 2 bases and J by 4 bases, and 12 bases separated the two germline ends. CDR3 length equals 15 residues.

This clonotype was recorded a few times. The rearrangement links TRBV5-6 to TRBJ1-2, with D possibly TRBD1 on 6 matching bases. Trimming cost V 1 base and J 4 bases, with 11 bases left between them. CDR1 SGHDT and CDR2 YYEEEE come from the germline V gene. This CDR3 comprises 14 residues. Here the CDR3 DNA reads TGTGCCAGCAGCTTGAGGGACAACCCCTATGGCTACACCTTC. The encoded protein is CASSLRDNPYGYTF.

V gene TRBV7-8 combines with J gene TRBJ2-2; D tentatively fits TRBD1 or TRBD2 (5 bases each). CDR1 and CDR2 from the germline V gene are SGHVS and FQNEAQ. Trimming stripped 1 base from V and 0 bases from J, with 12 bases between. The CDR3 is 17 amino acids. CDR3 region: CASSLGGGDPNTGELFF. CDR3 sequence (DNA): TGTGCCAGCAGCTTAGGTGGGGGTGACCCGAACACCGGGGAGCTGTTTTTT.

The rearrangement joins TRBV30 to TRBJ2-7; TRBD1 aligns across 10 bases. With 5 bases clipped from V and 3 bases from J, the junction kept 7 bases outside the gene matches. Germline CDR1 GTSNPN, CDR2 SVGIG (reference sequence). This CDR3 has 14 residues. The CDR3 protein is CAWAIRDRGYEQYF. CDR3 in DNA: TGTGCCTGGGCCATCCGGGACAGGGGCTACGAGCAGTACTTC.

This clonotype was seen a few times. Here the CDR3 DNA reads TGTGCCAGCAGCTTACAGGGGGGATCTAACTATGGCTACACCTTC. It yields the protein CASSLQGGSNYGYTF. The V call is TRBV7-9, the J call TRBJ1-2; 7 bases are a match to TRBD1. Looked up from germline, CDR1 is SEHNR and CDR2 is FQNEAQ (reference sequence). Losses at the gene ends were 2 bases for V and 0 bases for J; bases not matched to a gene: 3. This CDR3 region has 15 residues.